This is a list of T cell receptor beta chains from one sample in a study of CD8+CD57+ T cells in acquired aplastic anemia. TCRdb reprocessed the reads via MiXCR and lists one record per CDR3 protein. This sample has 50,000 or so distinct CDR3 sequences, with 55% to 70% found just once. Sample: sorted CD4+, CD8+, or CD8+CD57+ T cells (not recorded which) from PBMCs. The receptors were sampled from a human donor with aplastic anemia. Each CDR3 is given with its conserved first and last residue. D genes are given only for firm matches. Some rows have no size entry. The others give once, few or many, or a class for an expanded clone.

TGTGCCAGAAGTACCACGACAGGGGTGTACGAAAAACTGCTTTTT CARSTTTGVYEKLLF few TRBJ1-4 TRBD1 TRBV25-1
TGTGCCAGCAGCCAATCTAATGAAAAACTGTTTTTT CASSQSNEKLFF medium-sized TRBJ1-4 . TRBV7-2
TGTGCCAGCTGGACAAAGCCGAACACTGAAGCTTTCTTT CASWTKPNTEAFF many TRBJ1-1 . TRBV12-3/TRBV12-4
TGCAGCGCGGGGGGTGGGTCTTACAATGAGCAGTTCTTC CSAGGGSYNEQFF . TRBJ2-1 TRBD2 TRBV29-1
TGTGCCATCAGTGATGTGGGGACCCAGAACTACGAGCAGTACTTC CAISDVGTQNYEQYF few TRBJ2-7 . TRBV10-3
TGCAGCGTTGGATCAGCGGGAGCAGGCGAGCAGTACTTC CSVGSAGAGEQYF . TRBJ2-7 TRBD2 TRBV29-1
TGTGCCAGCAGTTACCCCGGGGTAGCGGGGCCGTTCTCCTACGAGCAGTACTTC CASSYPGVAGPFSYEQYF . TRBJ2-7 TRBD2 TRBV6-5
TGTGCCAGCAGCGTAGGCATGAACACTGAAGCTTTCTTT CASSVGMNTEAFF few TRBJ1-1 . TRBV9
TGTGCCGTTCTTGGGGGGGCGGAGACCCAGTACTTC CAVLGGAETQYF many TRBJ2-5 . TRBV7-7
TGTGCCAGCAGGTCGGACAGGGCAGCTGGCTACACCTTC CASRSDRAAGYTF . TRBJ1-2 TRBD1 TRBV7-9
TGTGCCAGCAAAGTTGGACTAGACGCTACGCAGTATTTT CASKVGLDATQYF . TRBJ2-3 TRBD2 TRBV2
TGTGCCAGACAGGAAACTGGCTACACCTTC CARQETGYTF many TRBJ1-2 . TRBV2
TGTGCCAGTAACCAGCTTGGACAGCTGAACACTGAAGCTTTCTTT CASNQLGQLNTEAFF . TRBJ1-1 . TRBV19
TGCAGTGCTAGAGGAAGTAGCGGATTCGAAAATGAGCAGTTCTTC CSARGSSGFENEQFF . TRBJ2-1 . TRBV20-1
TGTGCCAGCACGGTTCGGGACAGAACGGCTGAAGCTTTCTTT CASTVRDRTAEAFF medium-sized TRBJ1-1 TRBD1 TRBV2
TGTGCCAGCAGCTTAGATATGAGCGGGGGGTACCAAGAGACCCAGTACTTC CASSLDMSGGYQETQYF . TRBJ2-5 TRBD2 TRBV11-2
TGCAGCGTTGATGTGTCCGGGACAGCCTATGGCTACACCTTC CSVDVSGTAYGYTF . TRBJ1-2 TRBD1 TRBV29-1
TGCAGTGCTGGAGCTCCTATTGTCTATAATTCGCCCCTCCACTTT CSAGAPIVYNSPLHF . TRBJ1-6 . TRBV20-1
TGCGCCAGCAGCCTTAATCCCGGGAACTCCTACGAGCAGTACTTC CASSLNPGNSYEQYF many TRBJ2-7 . TRBV5-1
TGTGCCAGCAGTTTCGTCGGGGGGTCCACCGGGGAGCTGTTTTTT CASSFVGGSTGELFF many TRBJ2-2 TRBD2 TRBV12-3/TRBV12-4
TGTGCCAGCAGTGAAGGAGGAAGTTGGTTGGCTTTCTTT CASSEGGSWLAFF . TRBJ1-1 . TRBV6-1
TGTGCCAGCAGCGGGTATCGGACAGGGACCGGGGAGCTGTTTTTT CASSGYRTGTGELFF . TRBJ2-2 TRBD1 TRBV7-2
TGTGCCAGCAGTCTTAGCGGGAGTAGAGAGACCCAGTACTTC CASSLSGSRETQYF once TRBJ2-5 TRBD2 TRBV12-3/TRBV12-4
TGCAGCGTTACCGGAGGCTACGAGCAGTACTTC CSVTGGYEQYF few TRBJ2-7 . TRBV29-1
TGTGCCAGCACCAACAAAAGGAACTACGAGCAGTACTTC CASTNKRNYEQYF . TRBJ2-7 . TRBV6-1
TGTGCCACCAGCAGAGATTTAGGACAGCCACATTTT CATSRDLGQPHF . TRBJ1-5 . TRBV15
TGTGCCAGCAGCCCTGGGGACATTAATCAGCCCCAGCATTTT CASSPGDINQPQHF few TRBJ1-5 . TRBV25-1
TGCAGTGCTTTAGAATCCACTGAAGCTTTCTTT CSALESTEAFF . TRBJ1-1 . TRBV20-1
TGTGCCAGCATCGGACAGGTGAACTACGAGCAGTACTTC CASIGQVNYEQYF . TRBJ2-7 TRBD1 TRBV2
TGTGCCAGTAGTCCCGACAGGGGTTGGAACACTGAAGCTTTCTTT CASSPDRGWNTEAFF . TRBJ1-1 TRBD1 TRBV19
TGCGCCAGCAGCCCAGGGGGCGGAGGCTATGGCTACACCTTC CASSPGGGGYGYTF . TRBJ1-2 TRBD1 TRBV5-1
TGTGCCAGCAGCTTGTCTGGGCTAGCGGGGGATGAGCAGTTCTTC CASSLSGLAGDEQFF few TRBJ2-1 TRBD2 TRBV11-2
TGTGCCAGCAGTTACTCGACAGGGGGGTATGGCTACACCTTC CASSYSTGGYGYTF many TRBJ1-2 TRBD1 TRBV6-6
TGTGCCAGCAGCCGACCTAATAACAGAGGGGGCGGCGGCTACACCTTC CASSRPNNRGGGGYTF . TRBJ1-2 TRBD1 TRBV11-1
TGTGCCATCAGTGATGCGCAGTCGTCTAACTATGGCTACACCTTC CAISDAQSSNYGYTF . TRBJ1-2 . TRBV10-3
TGCAGTGCCTCGGGGACTAGCGGGGGGGCTCGTTCCGCAGATACGCAGTATTTT CSASGTSGGARSADTQYF . TRBJ2-3 TRBD2 TRBV20-1
TGTGCCAGCAGCTCTGGACTAGCGTCCTACGAGCAGTACTTC CASSSGLASYEQYF few TRBJ2-7 TRBD2 TRBV4-2
TGTGCCAGTAGTGGGACAGGGTGGGTCGCTGAAGCTTTCTTT CASSGTGWVAEAFF . TRBJ1-1 TRBD1 TRBV19
TGTGCCAGCAGTGACCGGGACAGGGAGGCCTATGGCTACACCTTC CASSDRDREAYGYTF . TRBJ1-2 TRBD1 TRBV2
TGTGCCAGCAGCTTAGCTAGTGGTCGGGACAGGGGGCTTGGATCACCCCTCCACTTT CASSLASGRDRGLGSPLHF . TRBJ1-6 TRBD1 TRBV7-6
TGCGCCAGCAACGCCGGGACAGGGGTCTCCTATAATTCACCCCTCCACTTT CASNAGTGVSYNSPLHF . TRBJ1-6 TRBD1 TRBV10-2
TGTGCCAGCAGCTTAGATACATCCGGGGCAGATACGCAGTATTTT CASSLDTSGADTQYF many TRBJ2-3 . TRBV7-9
TGCAGCGCCACAACAGGGGGCGTCTCCGGGGAGCTGTTTTTT CSATTGGVSGELFF . TRBJ2-2 TRBD1 TRBV29-1
TGTGCCACCGCGAATGGGGGCTACACCTTC CATANGGYTF . TRBJ1-2 . TRBV10-3
TGTGCCAGCGGTGGGTCCCCTACTAGCGGGGGGGCGGCCCCAGATACGCAGTATTTT CASGGSPTSGGAAPDTQYF . TRBJ2-3 TRBD2 TRBV11-1
TGTGCCAGCAGCCCAGACAGTATCGATGAAGCTTTCTTT CASSPDSIDEAFF many TRBJ1-1 . TRBV7-6
TGTGCCAGCAGCCCCACCCGGCTAGGTAGCAATGAGCAGTACTTC CASSPTRLGSNEQYF . TRBJ2-7 . TRBV7-9